This TCR beta chain was recovered during a study of low-dose radiotherapy and immunotherapy resistance in tumors. Whole-study context: Every two weeks patients got nivolumab 240 mg flat dose, plus ipilimumab 1 mg/kg every six weeks, intravenously.

This CDR3 comprises 13 residues. Germline V CDR1 and CDR2: LNHDA, SQIVND (reference sequence). The ends were cut back, 3 bases at V and 1 base at J, with 6 bases in the middle. In this sample, this clonotype turned up many times. TRAV- and TRBV-specific primers primed first-strand cDNA, covering alpha and beta chains. It was with a constant-region primer and a V-primer adapter that TCRs were amplified over about 20 PCR cycles. TCRdb analysed the reads with MiXCR anew, one entry per CDR3 protein. The data hold roughly 100,000 distinct CDR3 sequences, with 20% to 25% observed a single time. Sample time point: after trial treatment. Treatment here: LDRT plus nivolumab, ipilimumab, low-dose cyclophosphamide and aspirin (RACIN trial). Treatment combined nivolumab, ipilimumab, aspirin, low-dose cyclophosphamide and low-dose radiotherapy in a dose-escalation trial.

This clonotype originated in a female donor with ovarian cancer. The chain carries TRBV19 and TRBJ2-5, with D perhaps TRBD2 (6 bases). The material was PBMCs, obtained after low-dose radiotherapy plus immunotherapy. In nucleotides, the CDR3 is TGTGCCAGTAGTATCGGGAGCCAAGAGACCCAGTACTTC. Protein: CASSIGSQETQYF.